The clone carrying this TCR beta chain was detected only a few times. Its cognate antigen is unknown. A junction boundary mismatches the germline segment, possibly from a read error. This entry is derived from a study of T cell responses to AZD1222 COVID-19 vaccine. Whole-study results and caveats: Clonal diversity may have been underestimated, and the donors were mostly white British, with more females than males. Unmutated variant regions are reportedly targeted by nearly half of spike-specific TCRs. Baseline antibody screening turned up just a handful of seropositive AZD1222 recipients.

CDR3 length: 15 amino acids. CDR1 and CDR2 from the germline V gene are MNHNS and SASEGT. Generated by immunoSEQ multiplex PCR, the TCRdb table keeps only in-frame clones and is missing some. The repertoire holds about 110,000 clones, with 87% as singletons. The V gene is TRBV6-1, the J gene TRBJ1-2, with 8 bases matching TRBD1. Sequencing used peripheral blood, obtained on day 0 of AZD1222 vaccination. This clonotype originated in an adult in good health. The CDR3 is CASSEGQGVQYGYTF. The CDR3, as DNA: TGTGCCAGCAGCGAAGGACAGGGAGTTCAATATGGCTACACCTTC.